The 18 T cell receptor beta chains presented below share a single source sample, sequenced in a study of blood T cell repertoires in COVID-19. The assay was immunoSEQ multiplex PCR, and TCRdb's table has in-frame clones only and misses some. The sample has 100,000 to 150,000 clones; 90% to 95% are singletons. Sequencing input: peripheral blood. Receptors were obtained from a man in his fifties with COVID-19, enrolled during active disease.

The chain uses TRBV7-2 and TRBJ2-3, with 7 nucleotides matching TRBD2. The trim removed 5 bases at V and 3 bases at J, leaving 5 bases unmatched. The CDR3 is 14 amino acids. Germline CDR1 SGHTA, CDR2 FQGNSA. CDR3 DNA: TGTGCCAGCAGCGGGGGAGGGCGGACAGATACGCAGTATTTT. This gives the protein CASSGGGRTDTQYF. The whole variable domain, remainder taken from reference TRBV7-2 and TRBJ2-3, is GAGVSQSPSNKVTEKGKDVELRCDPISGHTALYWYRQSLGQGLEFLIYFQGNSAPDKSGLPSDRFSAERTGGSVSTLTIQRTQQEDSAVYLCASSGGGRTDTQYFGPGTRLTVL.

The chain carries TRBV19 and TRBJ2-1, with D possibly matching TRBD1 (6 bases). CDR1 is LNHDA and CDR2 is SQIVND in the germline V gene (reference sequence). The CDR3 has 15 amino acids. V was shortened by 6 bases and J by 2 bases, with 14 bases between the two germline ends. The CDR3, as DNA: TGTGCCAGTAGCCCAACAGGGATCGCCTACAATGAGCAGTTCTTC. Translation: CASSPTGIAYNEQFF.

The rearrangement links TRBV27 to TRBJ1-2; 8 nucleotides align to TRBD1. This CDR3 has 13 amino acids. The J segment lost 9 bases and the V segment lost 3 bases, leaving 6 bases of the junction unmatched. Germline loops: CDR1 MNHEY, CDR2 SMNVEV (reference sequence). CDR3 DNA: TGTGCCAGCAGTTTGAGGCAGGGGGCGAGCTACACCTTC. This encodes CASSLRQGASYTF.

CDR3 sequence reads: CASSQEITGGYEQFF. The CDR3 bases are TGTGCCAGCAGCCAAGAAATCACGGGGGGTTATGAGCAGTTCTTC. This chain joins TRBV3-1 (or the pseudogene TRBV3-2) and TRBJ2-1; 7 nucleotides line up with TRBD2. CDR3 length: 15 amino acids. The J segment lost 8 bases and the V segment lost 0 bases, leaving 7 bases of the junction unmatched. Germline V lookup: CDR1 LGHDT, CDR2 YNNKEL (reference sequence).

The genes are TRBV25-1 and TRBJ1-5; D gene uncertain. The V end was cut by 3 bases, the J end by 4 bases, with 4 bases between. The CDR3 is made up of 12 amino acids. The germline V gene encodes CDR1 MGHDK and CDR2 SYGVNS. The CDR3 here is CASSDYNQPQHF. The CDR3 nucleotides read TGTGCCAGCAGTGACTATAATCAGCCCCAGCATTTT.

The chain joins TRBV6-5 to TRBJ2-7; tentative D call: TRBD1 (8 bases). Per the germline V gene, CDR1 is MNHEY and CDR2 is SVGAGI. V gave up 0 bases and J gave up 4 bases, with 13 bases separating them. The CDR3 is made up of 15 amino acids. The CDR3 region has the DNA TGTGCCAGCAGTTACTCGAAACAGGGGGGGTACGAGCAGTACTTC. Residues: CASSYSKQGGYEQYF.

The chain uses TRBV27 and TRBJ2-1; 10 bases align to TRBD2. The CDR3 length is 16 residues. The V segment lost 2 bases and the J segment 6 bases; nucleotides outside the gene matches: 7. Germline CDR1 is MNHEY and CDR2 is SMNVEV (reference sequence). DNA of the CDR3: TGTGCCAGCAGTTTACTTCTTCTAGCGGGAGCCAATGAGCAGTTCTTC. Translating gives CASSLLLLAGANEQFF.

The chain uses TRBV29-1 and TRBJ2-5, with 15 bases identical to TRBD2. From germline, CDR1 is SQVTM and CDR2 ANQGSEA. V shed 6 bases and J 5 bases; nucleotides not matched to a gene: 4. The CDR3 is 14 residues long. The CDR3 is CSVGTSGRLETQYF. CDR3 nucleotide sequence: TGCAGCGTGGGGACTAGCGGGAGGCTGGAGACCCAGTACTTC.

CDR3 loop: CASRSSDTQYF. Here the CDR3 DNA reads TGTGCCAGTAGGAGCTCAGATACGCAGTATTTT. The genes are TRBV19 and TRBJ2-3; D gene uncertain. Germline loops: CDR1 LNHDA, CDR2 SQIVND (reference sequence). The CDR3 is 11 residues long. V lost 6 bases and J lost 4, with 5 bases in between.

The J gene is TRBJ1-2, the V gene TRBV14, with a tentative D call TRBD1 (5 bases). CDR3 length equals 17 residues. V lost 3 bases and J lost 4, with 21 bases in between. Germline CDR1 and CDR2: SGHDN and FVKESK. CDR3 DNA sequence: TGTGCCAGCAGCCAGGGATTACGGGGGTCCTGGAGCTATGGCTACACCTTC. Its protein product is CASSQGLRGSWSYGYTF. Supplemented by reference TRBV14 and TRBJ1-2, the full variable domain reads EAGVTQFPSHSVIEKGQTVTLRCDPISGHDNLYWYRRVMGKEIKFLLHFVKESKQDESGMPNNRFLAERTGGTYSTLKVQPAELEDSGVYFCASSQGLRGSWSYGYTFGSGTRLTVV.

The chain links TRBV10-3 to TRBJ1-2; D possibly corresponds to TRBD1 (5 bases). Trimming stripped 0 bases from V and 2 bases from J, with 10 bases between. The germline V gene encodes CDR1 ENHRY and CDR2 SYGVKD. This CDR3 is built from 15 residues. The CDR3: CAISESAGRNYGYTF. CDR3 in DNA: TGTGCCATCAGTGAGTCGGCAGGGAGGAACTATGGCTACACCTTC.

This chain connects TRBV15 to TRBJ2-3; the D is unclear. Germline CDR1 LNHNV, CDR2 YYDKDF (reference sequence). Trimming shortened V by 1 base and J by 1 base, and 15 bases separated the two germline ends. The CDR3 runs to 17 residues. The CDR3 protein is CATSRVSAEFGTDTQYF. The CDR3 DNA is TGTGCCACCAGCAGAGTGTCGGCGGAATTCGGCACAGATACGCAGTATTTT.

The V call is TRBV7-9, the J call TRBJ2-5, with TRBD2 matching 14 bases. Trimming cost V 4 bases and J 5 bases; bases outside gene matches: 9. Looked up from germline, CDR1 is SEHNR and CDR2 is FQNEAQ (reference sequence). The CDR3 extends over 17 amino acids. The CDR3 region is CASSSGTSGRRTETQYF. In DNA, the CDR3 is TGTGCCAGCAGCTCCGGGACTAGCGGGAGAAGGACGGAGACCCAGTACTTC.

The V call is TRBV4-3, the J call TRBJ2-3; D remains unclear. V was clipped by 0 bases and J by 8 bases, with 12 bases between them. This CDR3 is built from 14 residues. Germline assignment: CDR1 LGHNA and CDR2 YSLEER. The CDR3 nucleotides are TGCGCCAGCAGCCAAGATATAAAGCCAGGTACGCAGTATTTT. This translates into CASSQDIKPGTQYF.

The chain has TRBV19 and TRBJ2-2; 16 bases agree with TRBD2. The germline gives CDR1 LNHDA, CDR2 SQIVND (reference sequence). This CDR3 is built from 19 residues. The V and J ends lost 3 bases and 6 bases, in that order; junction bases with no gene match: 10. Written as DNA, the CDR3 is TGTGCCAGTAGTATGGAAAGGGGACTAGCGGGAGGGGGATCCGGGGAGCTGTTTTTT. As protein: CASSMERGLAGGGSGELFF.

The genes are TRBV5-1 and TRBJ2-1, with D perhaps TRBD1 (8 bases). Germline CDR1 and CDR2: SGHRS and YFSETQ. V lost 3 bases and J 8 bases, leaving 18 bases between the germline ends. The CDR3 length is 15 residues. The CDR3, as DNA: TGCGCCAGCAGCTCGGGACAGGCAGGGAGGGATGAGCAGTTCTTC. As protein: CASSSGQAGRDEQFF.

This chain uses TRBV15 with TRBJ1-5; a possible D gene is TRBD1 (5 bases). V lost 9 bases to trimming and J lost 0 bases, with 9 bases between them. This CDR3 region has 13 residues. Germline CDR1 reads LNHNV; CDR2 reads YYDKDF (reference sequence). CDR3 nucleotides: TGTGCCACAGCTACAGGTAGCAATCAGCCCCAGCATTTT. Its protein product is CATATGSNQPQHF.

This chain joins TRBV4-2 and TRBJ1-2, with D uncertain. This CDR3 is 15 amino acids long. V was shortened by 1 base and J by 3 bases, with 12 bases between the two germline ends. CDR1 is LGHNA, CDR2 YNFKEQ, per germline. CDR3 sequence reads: CASSQVTGSDYGYTF. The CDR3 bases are TGTGCCAGCAGCCAAGTCACGGGAAGCGACTATGGCTACACCTTC.